These T cell receptor beta chains were read from a single sample in a study of shared clonotypes between healthy human individuals. Profiled with immunoSEQ multiplex PCR; TCRdb holds only in-frame clones, not every one. This sample carries millions of clones, roughly 94% of them seen once, and the ten largest clones take around 1.1%. Sequencing was done on a sample of naive CD8+ T cells sorted from blood. The receptor set was obtained from a man aged 18 to 29 in good health. CDR3s include the opening cysteine and the closing phenylalanine or tryptophan. A D gene is named only where the DNA matches it firmly. Only some rows state a clone size, as once, few, many or a class for expanded clones.

D gene: .
J gene: TRBJ2-1
clone size: .
V gene: TRBV28
CDR3 protein: CASSFTAGEGGDEQFF
CDR3 DNA: TGTGCCAGCAGTTTTACGGCAGGGGAAGGTGGTGATGAGCAGTTCTTC

D gene: .
J gene: TRBJ2-1
clone size: .
V gene: TRBV5-1
CDR3 protein: CASSSSRADSSYNEQFF
CDR3 DNA: TGCGCCAGCAGCTCTTCTCGGGCGGATAGCTCCTACAATGAGCAGTTCTTC

D gene: .
J gene: TRBJ1-2
clone size: .
V gene: TRBV11-2
CDR3 protein: CASSLGEGTYGYTF
CDR3 DNA: TGTGCCAGCAGCTTAGGGGAGGGGACCTATGGCTACACCTTC

D gene: .
J gene: TRBJ2-7
clone size: .
V gene: TRBV10-2
CDR3 protein: CASSEGGSLYEQYF
CDR3 DNA: TGCGCCAGCAGTGAAGGGGGTAGTTTGTACGAGCAGTACTTC

D gene: TRBD1
J gene: TRBJ2-5
clone size: once
V gene: TRBV7-6
CDR3 protein: CASSLGTGGAETQYF
CDR3 DNA: TGTGCCAGCAGCTTAGGGACAGGGGGCGCAGAGACCCAGTACTTC

D gene: .
J gene: TRBJ1-1
clone size: .
V gene: TRBV30
CDR3 protein: CAWSVLGITEAFF
CDR3 DNA: TGTGCCTGGAGTGTACTGGGTATCACTGAAGCTTTCTTT

D gene: TRBD1
J gene: TRBJ2-7
clone size: .
V gene: TRBV13
CDR3 protein: CASGDRVLYEQYF
CDR3 DNA: TGTGCCAGCGGGGACAGGGTTTTATACGAGCAGTACTTC

D gene: .
J gene: TRBJ1-5
clone size: .
V gene: TRBV5-3
CDR3 protein: CARSLVSSGALIYSNQPQHF
CDR3 DNA: TGTGCCAGAAGCTTGGTGTCCTCAGGAGCCCTGATATATAGCAATCAGCCCCAGCATTTT

D gene: .
J gene: TRBJ2-7
clone size: .
V gene: TRBV10-1
CDR3 protein: CASSDPGYEQYF
CDR3 DNA: TGCGCCAGCAGTGATCCGGGCTACGAGCAGTACTTC

D gene: TRBD2
J gene: TRBJ2-5
clone size: .
V gene: TRBV4-2
CDR3 protein: CASSQTTGTSGVETQYF
CDR3 DNA: TGTGCCAGCAGCCAAACAACCGGGACTAGCGGCGTGGAGACCCAGTACTTC

D gene: TRBD1
J gene: TRBJ1-2
clone size: .
V gene: TRBV5-8
CDR3 protein: CASSQGAYGYTF
CDR3 DNA: TGTGCCAGCAGCCAGGGGGCTTATGGCTACACCTTC

D gene: .
J gene: TRBJ2-3
clone size: .
V gene: TRBV5-8
CDR3 protein: CASSLGLPQYF
CDR3 DNA: TGTGCCAGCAGCTTGGGTCTTCCGCAGTATTTT

D gene: TRBD2
J gene: TRBJ2-7
clone size: .
V gene: TRBV19
CDR3 protein: CASSSASGDSYEQYF
CDR3 DNA: TGTGCCAGTAGTAGTGCTAGCGGTGACTCCTACGAGCAGTACTTC

D gene: TRBD1
J gene: TRBJ2-7
clone size: .
V gene: TRBV4-1
CDR3 protein: CASSPRDRGAYEQYF
CDR3 DNA: TGCGCCAGCAGCCCTCGGGACAGGGGCGCCTACGAGCAGTACTTC

D gene: TRBD2
J gene: TRBJ2-2
clone size: .
V gene: TRBV7-9
CDR3 protein: CASTYRSGAGELFF
CDR3 DNA: TGTGCCAGCACCTATCGGAGCGGGGCAGGGGAGCTGTTTTTT

D gene: TRBD1
J gene: TRBJ2-7
clone size: .
V gene: TRBV14
CDR3 protein: CASSHWDREQYF
CDR3 DNA: TGTGCCAGCAGCCACTGGGACAGGGAGCAGTACTTC

D gene: .
J gene: TRBJ2-4
clone size: .
V gene: TRBV9
CDR3 protein: CASSPSRGGKNIQYF
CDR3 DNA: TGTGCCAGCAGCCCGAGCAGGGGAGGCAAAAACATTCAGTACTTC

D gene: TRBD1
J gene: TRBJ2-5
clone size: .
V gene: TRBV7-9
CDR3 protein: CASSRDRGQETQYF
CDR3 DNA: TGTGCCAGCAGCAGGGACAGGGGCCAAGAGACCCAGTACTTC

D gene: .
J gene: TRBJ1-3
clone size: .
V gene: TRBV5-1
CDR3 protein: CASSLAGEGNTIYF
CDR3 DNA: TGCGCCAGCAGCTTGGCAGGGGAGGGAAACACCATATATTTT

D gene: .
J gene: TRBJ2-7
clone size: .
V gene: TRBV30
CDR3 protein: CAWSVRHIYEQYF
CDR3 DNA: TGTGCCTGGAGTGTACGGCACATTTACGAGCAGTACTTC

D gene: .
J gene: TRBJ1-5
clone size: .
V gene: TRBV6-1
CDR3 protein: CASSEEARLVAQHF
CDR3 DNA: TGTGCCAGCAGTGAAGAGGCCAGGCTGGTGGCCCAGCATTTT

D gene: TRBD1
J gene: TRBJ2-7
clone size: .
V gene: TRBV30
CDR3 protein: CAWNPGQGYEQYF
CDR3 DNA: TGTGCCTGGAACCCGGGACAGGGCTACGAGCAGTACTTC

D gene: .
J gene: TRBJ1-3
clone size: .
V gene: TRBV6-1
CDR3 protein: CASAGLTLSGNTIYF
CDR3 DNA: TGTGCCAGCGCGGGACTTACGCTCTCTGGAAACACCATATATTTT

D gene: TRBD1
J gene: TRBJ2-1
clone size: .
V gene: TRBV6-5
CDR3 protein: CASGTAIYNEQFF
CDR3 DNA: TGTGCCAGCGGGACAGCGATCTACAATGAGCAGTTCTTC

D gene: TRBD1
J gene: TRBJ2-3
clone size: .
V gene: TRBV7-9
CDR3 protein: CASSLGQGARDTQYF
CDR3 DNA: TGTGCCAGCAGCCTTGGACAGGGGGCGAGAGATACGCAGTATTTT

D gene: .
J gene: TRBJ1-5
clone size: .
V gene: TRBV10-2
CDR3 protein: CASSESIWGNQPQHF
CDR3 DNA: TGCGCCAGCAGTGAGTCGATATGGGGGAATCAGCCCCAGCATTTT

D gene: .
J gene: TRBJ1-1
clone size: .
V gene: TRBV7-3
CDR3 protein: CASSLTSVGIHTEAFF
CDR3 DNA: TGTGCCAGCAGCTTAACGTCGGTGGGGATACACACTGAAGCTTTCTTT

D gene: .
J gene: TRBJ2-7
clone size: .
V gene: TRBV5-4
CDR3 protein: CASSSFNHEQYF
CDR3 DNA: TGTGCCAGCAGCTCTTTCAACCACGAGCAGTACTTC

D gene: TRBD2
J gene: TRBJ2-7
clone size: .
V gene: TRBV4-3
CDR3 protein: CASSQEPSGRYEQYF
CDR3 DNA: TGCGCCAGCAGCCAAGAGCCTAGCGGGAGATACGAGCAGTACTTC

D gene: .
J gene: TRBJ2-5
clone size: .
V gene: TRBV7-8
CDR3 protein: CASSLVVYQETQYF
CDR3 DNA: TGTGCCAGCAGCTTAGTGGTCTACCAAGAGACCCAGTACTTC

D gene: .
J gene: TRBJ2-3
clone size: .
V gene: TRBV6-5
CDR3 protein: CASSLDNGEADTQYF
CDR3 DNA: TGTGCCAGCAGCTTAGACAATGGGGAGGCAGATACGCAGTATTTT

D gene: .
J gene: TRBJ2-3
clone size: .
V gene: TRBV11-2
CDR3 protein: CASSLVGEIVNTQYF
CDR3 DNA: TGTGCCAGCAGCTTAGTGGGAGAGATCGTCAATACGCAGTATTTT

D gene: TRBD1
J gene: TRBJ2-1
clone size: .
V gene: TRBV28
CDR3 protein: CASTVDRASYNEQFF
CDR3 DNA: TGTGCCAGCACCGTCGACAGGGCTTCCTACAATGAGCAGTTCTTC

D gene: .
J gene: TRBJ2-7
clone size: .
V gene: TRBV27
CDR3 protein: CASSSGTAPYEQYF
CDR3 DNA: TGTGCCAGCAGCTCCGGGACCGCCCCATACGAGCAGTACTTC

D gene: .
J gene: TRBJ1-2
clone size: .
V gene: TRBV4-1
CDR3 protein: CASSAGVNYGYTF
CDR3 DNA: TGCGCCAGCAGCGCAGGGGTGAACTATGGCTACACCTTC

D gene: .
J gene: TRBJ2-1
clone size: .
V gene: TRBV28
CDR3 protein: CASSYGQTIEQFF
CDR3 DNA: TGTGCCAGCAGTTATGGACAGACCATTGAGCAGTTCTTC

D gene: .
J gene: TRBJ2-7
clone size: .
V gene: TRBV5-8
CDR3 protein: CASSLAQMIYEQYF
CDR3 DNA: TGTGCCAGCAGCTTGGCCCAAATGATCTACGAGCAGTACTTC

D gene: TRBD2
J gene: TRBJ2-4
clone size: .
V gene: TRBV4-1
CDR3 protein: CASSVGGAGVAKNIQYF
CDR3 DNA: TGCGCCAGCAGCGTAGGTGGAGCGGGAGTAGCCAAAAACATTCAGTACTTC

D gene: .
J gene: TRBJ2-2
clone size: .
V gene: TRBV4-3
CDR3 protein: CASSQVGVAGELFF
CDR3 DNA: TGCGCCAGCAGCCAAGTTGGGGTCGCCGGGGAGCTGTTTTTT

D gene: .
J gene: TRBJ2-7
clone size: .
V gene: TRBV27
CDR3 protein: CASSLGYAEGEQYF
CDR3 DNA: TGTGCCAGCAGTTTGGGATATGCCGAAGGGGAGCAGTACTTC

D gene: TRBD1
J gene: TRBJ1-4
clone size: .
V gene: TRBV28
CDR3 protein: CASRPTGPNEKLFF
CDR3 DNA: TGTGCCAGCAGGCCGACAGGGCCTAATGAAAAACTGTTTTTT

D gene: .
J gene: TRBJ2-7
clone size: .
V gene: TRBV29-1
CDR3 protein: CSVGLGTDYEQYF
CDR3 DNA: TGCAGCGTGGGTTTGGGGACTGACTACGAGCAGTACTTC

D gene: .
J gene: TRBJ1-1
clone size: once
V gene: TRBV7-9
CDR3 protein: CASSPVLGSTEAFF
CDR3 DNA: TGTGCCAGCAGCCCCGTGTTAGGAAGCACTGAAGCTTTCTTT

D gene: .
J gene: TRBJ2-7
clone size: .
V gene: TRBV7-2
CDR3 protein: CASSSSQGYEQYF
CDR3 DNA: TGTGCCAGCAGTTCCTCCCAGGGCTACGAGCAGTACTTC

D gene: .
J gene: TRBJ2-7
clone size: .
V gene: TRBV4-1
CDR3 protein: CASSQLPRETYEQYF
CDR3 DNA: TGCGCCAGCAGCCAACTTCCTAGGGAAACCTACGAGCAGTACTTC

D gene: TRBD2
J gene: TRBJ2-3
clone size: .
V gene: TRBV5-1
CDR3 protein: CASSSGTTTTDTQYF
CDR3 DNA: TGCGCCAGCAGCTCCGGGACTACCACCACAGATACGCAGTATTTT

D gene: TRBD2
J gene: TRBJ2-5
clone size: .
V gene: TRBV4-2
CDR3 protein: CASSQELAGVQETQYF
CDR3 DNA: TGTGCCAGCAGCCAAGAGCTAGCGGGTGTTCAAGAGACCCAGTACTTC

D gene: TRBD1
J gene: TRBJ2-4
clone size: .
V gene: TRBV2
CDR3 protein: CASSTGEIAKNIQYF
CDR3 DNA: TGTGCCAGCAGTACAGGGGAGATAGCCAAAAACATTCAGTACTTC

D gene: .
J gene: TRBJ1-1
clone size: .
V gene: TRBV7-6
CDR3 protein: CASSPGLGMNTEAFF
CDR3 DNA: TGTGCCAGCAGCCCTGGTTTGGGGATGAACACTGAAGCTTTCTTT

D gene: .
J gene: TRBJ2-5
clone size: .
V gene: TRBV11-2
CDR3 protein: CASSSMGETQYF
CDR3 DNA: TGTGCCAGCAGCTCCATGGGCGAGACCCAGTACTTC

D gene: TRBD1
J gene: TRBJ2-5
clone size: .
V gene: TRBV27
CDR3 protein: CASRSGQGRRAQYF
CDR3 DNA: TGTGCCAGCAGATCGGGACAGGGGAGGAGGGCCCAGTACTTC